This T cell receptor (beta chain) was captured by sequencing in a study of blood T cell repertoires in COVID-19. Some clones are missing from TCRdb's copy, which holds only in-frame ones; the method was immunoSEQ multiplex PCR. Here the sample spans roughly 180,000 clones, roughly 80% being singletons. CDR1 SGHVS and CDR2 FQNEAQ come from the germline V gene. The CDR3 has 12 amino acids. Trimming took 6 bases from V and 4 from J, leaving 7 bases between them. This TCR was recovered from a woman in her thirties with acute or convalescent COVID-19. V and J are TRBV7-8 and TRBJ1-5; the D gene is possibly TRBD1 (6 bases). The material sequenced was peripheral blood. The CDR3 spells CASSTGNQPQHF. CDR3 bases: TGTGCCAGCAGTACAGGGAATCAGCCCCAGCATTTT.